The 19 T cell receptor beta chains presented below share a single source sample, sequenced in a study of blood T cell repertoires in COVID-19. TCRdb's copy holds only in-frame clones and misses some; the assay was immunoSEQ multiplex PCR. The sample shows around 280,000 clones, 89% of them seen only once. The sequenced sample consisted of peripheral blood. These receptors originate from a woman aged 25 to 39 with COVID-19, enrolled during active disease.

The gene calls are TRBV3-1 (or the pseudogene TRBV3-2) and TRBJ2-3, with 7 bases lining up with TRBD1. CDR1 LGHDT and CDR2 YNNKEL come from the germline V gene (reference sequence). CDR3 length: 14 amino acids. The V and J ends lost 3 bases and 3 bases, in that order; junction bases with no gene match: 3. The CDR3 region has the DNA TGTGCCAGCAGCCATAGGGGGCAGACAGATACGCAGTATTTT. It is translated as CASSHRGQTDTQYF.

The V call is TRBV12-3 or TRBV12-4, the J call TRBJ2-3, with TRBD2 matching 9 bases. The CDR3 contains 13 residues. CDR3 amino acids: CGGQRLAEDTQYF. As DNA, the CDR3 is TGTGGGGGGCAAAGACTAGCGGAAGATACGCAGTATTTT.

V gene TRBV9 combines with J gene TRBJ1-2, with unresolved D. Per the germline V gene, CDR1 is SGDLS and CDR2 is YYNGEE. This CDR3 spans 14 amino acids. Deletions cut 4 bases from V and 6 bases from J, with 16 bases between. CDR3 nucleotide sequence: TGTGCCAGCAGCCCCTGGTTCCTCCAGGATGGCTACACCTTC. It specifies CASSPWFLQDGYTF.

The rearrangement joins TRBV5-1 to TRBJ1-1; 7 nucleotides agree with TRBD1. CDR1 SGHRS and CDR2 YFSETQ come from the germline V gene. V shed 2 bases, J shed 0 bases, and the junction held 4 bases outside the gene matches. The CDR3 spans 15 residues. CDR3 bases: TGCGCCAGCAGCTTTTGGGACAGCTTGAACACTGAAGCTTTCTTT. It specifies CASSFWDSLNTEAFF.

The rearrangement uses TRBV29-1 and TRBJ1-1; 9 bases agree with TRBD1. J gave up 5 bases and V 4 bases, and 11 bases lay outside the gene matches. The CDR3 runs to 15 residues. Germline CDR1 and CDR2: SQVTM and ANQGSEA. This CDR3 reads CSVVRQGVRRTEAFF. CDR3 in DNA: TGCAGCGTTGTAAGACAGGGGGTAAGAAGGACTGAAGCTTTCTTT.

This clone appeared a few times. This sample includes further DNA sequences coding for the same CDR3. The chain is built from TRBV9 and TRBJ2-7; 8 nucleotides agree with TRBD1. CDR3 size: 13 residues. Germline CDR1 is SGDLS and CDR2 is YYNGEE. Trimming at V came to 3 bases and at J to 2 bases, leaving 1 base not matched to a gene. The CDR3 spells CASSAQGAYEQYF. The CDR3 DNA reads as TGTGCCAGCAGCGCACAGGGGGCCTACGAGCAGTACTTC.

The chain is built from TRBV7-9 and TRBJ2-2; 9 nucleotides line up with TRBD2. The CDR3 is 16 amino acids. Germline V gene data show CDR1 as SEHNR and CDR2 as FQNEAQ (reference sequence). With V trimmed by 6 bases and J by 4 bases, 9 bases remained unmatched. DNA for the CDR3: TGTGCCAGCAGTTTCCCCGCGGGGGGGATCACCGGGGAGCTGTTTTTT. Translation: CASSFPAGGITGELFF.

V usage is TRBV14 and J usage is TRBJ1-4; D is ambiguous. Germline V gene sequence: CDR1 SGHDN, CDR2 FVKESK. V was clipped by 2 bases and J by 14 bases, with 12 bases between them. The CDR3 has 12 amino acids. DNA of the CDR3: TGTGCCAGCAGCCAAACCGGTATTGCCCTGTTTTTT. Amino acids: CASSQTGIALFF.

The chain is built from TRBV3-1 (or the pseudogene TRBV3-2) and TRBJ1-4, with D perhaps matching TRBD1 (5 bases). The CDR3 is 11 residues long. The V and J ends lost 6 bases and 7 bases respectively, with 6 bases between them. The germline gives CDR1 LGHDT, CDR2 YNNKEL (reference sequence). CDR3 region: CASRGREKLFF. In DNA, the CDR3 is TGTGCCAGCAGGGGGCGTGAAAAACTGTTTTTT.

This chain links TRBV5-1 with TRBJ2-6; 8 bases fit TRBD1. Per germline, CDR1 SGHRS and CDR2 YFSETQ. This CDR3 spans 17 amino acids. The V gene end was trimmed by 3 bases and the J gene end by 0 bases; junction bases not matched to a gene: 5. The CDR3 DNA reads as TGCGCCAGCAGCTGGGGGACAGGAACCTCTGGGGCCAACGTCCTGACTTTC. Amino acids: CASSWGTGTSGANVLTF. Combining the CDR3 with reference TRBV5-1 and TRBJ2-6 gives the whole variable domain KAGVTQTPRYLIKTRGQQVTLSCSPISGHRSVSWYQQTPGQGLQFLFEYFSETQRNKGNFPGRFSGRQFSNSRSEMNVSTLELGDSALYLCASSWGTGTSGANVLTFGAGSRLTVL.

The chain joins TRBV7-7 to TRBJ2-7; TRBD1 is a possible D gene (5 bases). This CDR3 has 15 residues. Trimming pared 2 bases from V and 6 bases from J, leaving 17 bases between. CDR1 and CDR2 (germline): SSHAT, FNYEAQ (reference sequence). This CDR3 reads CASSLSRTPGSEQYF. The CDR3 bases are TGTGCCAGCAGCTTAAGCCGGACACCGGGTAGCGAGCAGTACTTC.

V gene TRBV2 combines with J gene TRBJ1-5; 7 nucleotides align to TRBD1. V gave up 4 bases and J gave up 2 bases; unmatched junction bases: 2. CDR3 size: 14 residues. Germline CDR1 and CDR2: SNHLY and FYNNEI. In DNA, the CDR3 is TGTGCCAGCAGTGTCCAGGGGGGCAATCAGCCCCAGCATTTT. It translates to CASSVQGGNQPQHF.

The V gene is TRBV7-7, the J gene TRBJ2-5; 11 bases agree with TRBD2. The trim removed 6 bases at V and 2 bases at J, leaving 8 bases unmatched. The CDR3 sequence is 16 residues long. From germline, CDR1 is SSHAT and CDR2 FNYEAQ (reference sequence). The CDR3 DNA reads as TGTGCCAGCAGTTTCGGACTAGCGGGCGGTCAAGAGACCCAGTACTTC. This codes for CASSFGLAGGQETQYF.

This clone was recorded only once. The CDR3 coding sequence is TGTGCCAGCAGCCAACAGGGGGAAAGCAATCAGCCCCAGCATTTT. Protein product: CASSQQGESNQPQHF. This sequence joins TRBV28 and TRBJ1-5, with 8 bases identical to TRBD1. The CDR3 has 15 amino acids. The V gene end was trimmed by 6 bases and the J gene end by 1 base; junction bases not matched to a gene: 5. Germline V lookup: CDR1 MDHEN, CDR2 SYDVKM.

This chain connects TRBV5-1 to TRBJ1-2; D may be TRBD1 (6 bases). Germline V gene data show CDR1 as SGHRS and CDR2 as YFSETQ. There are 13 residues in the CDR3. The V and J ends lost 5 bases and 7 bases respectively, with 15 bases between them. The CDR3 here is CASSPPRGIGYTF. Here the CDR3 DNA reads TGCGCCAGCAGTCCACCGAGGGGGATTGGCTACACCTTC.

The rearrangement links TRBV4-2 to TRBJ1-1, with D perhaps TRBD1 (5 bases). Trimming cost V 6 bases and J 4 bases, with 9 bases left between them. Germline CDR1 and CDR2: LGHNA and YNFKEQ. The CDR3 has 12 amino acids. Here the CDR3 reads CASRLGGTEAFF. Here the CDR3 DNA reads TGTGCCAGCAGGTTGGGGGGCACTGAAGCTTTCTTT.

J is TRBJ1-2 and V is TRBV4-1; maybe TRBD1 (5 bases). The CDR3 is 15 residues long. CDR1 and CDR2 (germline): MGHRA, YSYEKL. V was clipped by 0 bases and J by 4 bases, with 12 bases between them. The DNA of the CDR3 is TGCGCCAGCAGCCAAGATCAGGCAGGGCCCTATGGCTACACCTTC. It is translated as CASSQDQAGPYGYTF.

The V gene is TRBV5-4, the J gene TRBJ1-6; 7 nucleotides agree with TRBD1. J lost 8 bases, V lost 4 bases, and 9 bases had no gene match. The germline V gene encodes CDR1 SGHNT and CDR2 YYREEE (reference sequence). The CDR3 spans 15 residues. The CDR3 DNA reads as TGTGCCAGCAGCCAGCCCACGACAGGGCATTCACCCCTCCACTTT. Its protein product is CASSQPTTGHSPLHF.

The chain combines TRBV5-4 with TRBJ1-4; D not resolved. Germline V gene data show CDR1 as SGHNT and CDR2 as YYREEE (reference sequence). This CDR3 region has 13 residues. Between the trimmed V and J ends, which lost 4 bases and 4 bases, there was a span of 8 bases. CDR3 nucleotides: TGTGCCAGCAGCCGGGAGCTTAATGAAAAACTGTTTTTT. Its protein is CASSRELNEKLFF.